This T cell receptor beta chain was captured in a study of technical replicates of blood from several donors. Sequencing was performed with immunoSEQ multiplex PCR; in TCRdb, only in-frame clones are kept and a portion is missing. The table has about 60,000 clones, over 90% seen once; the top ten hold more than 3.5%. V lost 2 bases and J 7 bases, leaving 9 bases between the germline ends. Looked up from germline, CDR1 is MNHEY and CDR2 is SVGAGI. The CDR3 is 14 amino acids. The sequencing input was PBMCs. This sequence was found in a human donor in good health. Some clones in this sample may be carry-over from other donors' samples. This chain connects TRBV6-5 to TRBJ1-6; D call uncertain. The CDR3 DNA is TGTGCCAGCAGTTACGGTTGGGAGAATTCACCCCTCCACTTT. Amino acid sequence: CASSYGWENSPLHF.